The 5 T cell receptor beta chains presented below share a single source sample, sequenced in a study of neurological immune-mediated disorders. Via MiXCR, TCRdb re-called the 5' RACE reads, giving one row per CDR3 protein. This table has tens of thousands of distinct CDR3 sequences, 6% to 8.5% appearing once. Sequencing used PBMCs. These receptors all come from a woman aged 40 to 49 in good health.

This clonotype was observed at least ten times. As DNA, the CDR3 is TGCAGTGCTAGCGGGGCCATCCTCTCTAGCGGGATCCGAGATGAGCAGTTCTTC. Amino acid sequence: CSASGAILSSGIRDEQFF. The chain has TRBV20-1 and TRBJ2-1; TRBD2 agrees at 9 bases. Germline V gene sequence: CDR1 DFQATT, CDR2 SNEGSKA (reference sequence). J lost 8 bases, V lost 3 bases, and 20 bases had no gene match. The CDR3 contains 18 residues.

In this sample, this clonotype turned up many times. V gene TRBV6-5 combines with J gene TRBJ2-2; D is unclear. CDR3 size: 17 residues. V was pared by 5 bases and J by 0 bases, with 16 bases between. Germline V gene lookup returns CDR1 MNHEY and CDR2 SVGAGI. CDR3 nucleotide sequence: TGTGCCAGCAGTCTTTCGGACGTCCCCGCGAACACCGGGGAGCTGTTTTTT. This translates into CASSLSDVPANTGELFF.

This clonotype has ten or more counts. This sequence joins TRBV5-4 and TRBJ1-2; D is undetermined. The V and J ends lost 4 bases and 4 bases respectively, with 17 bases between them. The CDR3 length is 15 residues. Germline V lookup: CDR1 SGHNT, CDR2 YYREEE (reference sequence). This chain's CDR3 is CASSTPTIPGYGYTF. CDR3 DNA: TGTGCCAGCAGCACCCCGACAATCCCAGGCTATGGCTACACCTTC.

This clonotype came up many times. The chain combines TRBV12-3 or TRBV12-4 with TRBJ1-1; a weak D match, TRBD1 (5 bases). The CDR3 contains 15 residues. With 4 bases removed from V and 6 bases from J, the gap between germline ends came to 18 bases. The CDR3 protein is CASSSNTGKKAEAFF. The CDR3 DNA reads TGTGCCAGCAGTTCTAATACAGGAAAGAAGGCTGAAGCTTTCTTT.

This clonotype has at least ten counts. The chain joins TRBV6-5 to TRBJ1-2; 7 nucleotides line up with TRBD1. Losses at the gene ends were 8 bases for V and 6 bases for J; bases not matched to a gene: 9. Germline CDR1 is MNHEY and CDR2 is SVGAGI. The length of the CDR3 is 13 residues. CDR3 nucleotides: TGTGCCAGCGTCCGAGTAGGGGGCGATGGCTACACCTTC. Encoded protein: CASVRVGGDGYTF.